These 16 T cell receptor beta chains were sequenced from one sample in a study of post-analysis software for immune sequencing data (dated by TCRdb to the mid-2010s). Broader findings and caveats from the paper: Patients showed significantly higher frequencies than controls for five TRBV segments, among them TRBV5-6, TRBV5-1 and TRBV20-1.

The library was prepared using PCR. Sequencer: Illumina HiSeq 2500. To reduce PCR and sequencing biases, unique molecular identifiers were incorporated into the TCR beta cDNA libraries. The public reads were reanalyzed by TCRdb: fastp trimming at Q25, MiXCR alignment, in-frame beta chains only. For every CDR3 protein sequence, its rows merge into one entry that carries the most common genes and DNA. The sample table contains more than 350,000 distinct CDR3 sequences; only one count was recorded for approximately 37% of them. Approximately 7.1% of the sample is held by the ten biggest clonotypes. Their antigen targets remain unknown. The sample was blood. These receptors came from a girl between 2 and 10 years old with multiple sclerosis.

This clonotype occurred once. Germline is not matched at one junction end, which may reflect a read error. This chain's CDR3 is CASSLGTSRDTQYF. The CDR3 coding sequence is TGCGCCAGCAGCTTGGGGACTAGCAGAGATACGCAGTATTTT. The genes are TRBV5-1 and TRBJ2-3, with TRBD2 matching over 8 bases. The CDR3 has 14 residues. Germline V gene sequence: CDR1 SGHRS, CDR2 YFSETQ.

The chain recombines TRBV28 with TRBJ2-7, with unresolved D. The V and J ends lost 2 bases and 7 bases respectively, with 18 bases between them. This CDR3 comprises 15 residues. Germline V gene sequence: CDR1 MDHEN, CDR2 SYDVKM. CDR3 protein: CASSLRAEMDLEQYF. The DNA for the CDR3 is TGTGCCAGCAGTTTACGTGCGGAGATGGATTTGGAGCAGTACTTC.

This chain links TRBV20-1 with TRBJ1-2; D ambiguous. With 5 bases removed from V and 4 bases from J, the gap between germline ends came to 17 bases. This CDR3 contains 14 residues. CDR1 is DFQATT and CDR2 is SNEGSKA in the germline V gene (reference sequence). In nucleotides, the CDR3 is TGCAGTGCTCGAAAGGCCGACGCGATCTATGGCTACACCTTC. The encoded protein is CSARKADAIYGYTF.

V gene TRBV5-1 combines with J gene TRBJ2-7; no reliable D call. Germline CDR1 and CDR2: SGHRS and YFSETQ. Between the trimmed V and J ends, which lost 4 bases and 7 bases, there was a span of 15 bases. The CDR3 sequence is 13 residues long. The CDR3 sequence: CASSADGSNEQYF. Here the CDR3 DNA reads TGCGCCAGCAGCGCGGACGGATCCAATGAGCAGTACTTC.

The rearrangement joins TRBV28 to TRBJ2-1, with D perhaps TRBD2 (6 bases). The ends were cut back, 6 bases at V and 0 bases at J, with 24 bases in the middle. The CDR3 extends over 19 amino acids. The V gene's germline CDR1 is MDHEN and CDR2 SYDVKM. The CDR3 coding sequence is TGTGCCAGCAGCGGCCCGGGTGGGGGGTTTCCGAGCTCCTACAATGAGCAGTTCTTC. This gives the protein CASSGPGGGFPSSYNEQFF.

This clonotype was counted many times. The chain employs TRBV7-2 and TRBJ2-3; D is tentatively TRBD1 or TRBD2 (5 bases each). The V gene's germline CDR1 is SGHTA and CDR2 FQGNSA. CDR3 length: 13 amino acids. Trimming stripped 6 bases from V and 0 bases from J, with 7 bases between. CDR3 in amino acids: CASSRDSTDTQYF. CDR3 in DNA: TGTGCCAGCAGTAGGGACAGCACAGATACGCAGTATTTT.

The rearrangement links TRBV13 to TRBJ2-3; possibly TRBD1 for D (6 bases). Looked up from germline, CDR1 is PRHDT and CDR2 is FYEKMQ (reference sequence). The CDR3 is made up of 14 amino acids. Deletions cut 5 bases from V and 3 bases from J, with 12 bases between. As DNA, the CDR3 is TGTGCCAGCAGCGCCTCCCAGGGGACAGATACGCAGTATTTT. Its translation: CASSASQGTDTQYF.

The V call is TRBV29-1, the J call TRBJ2-1; 8 bases map to TRBD2. The CDR3 has 14 residues. Germline values: CDR1 SQVTM, CDR2 ANQGSEA. The ends lost 2 bases at V and 3 bases at J; junction bases unmatched: 3. Here the CDR3 reads CSVETSGDYNEQFF. CDR3 sequence (DNA): TGCAGCGTTGAAACTAGCGGAGACTACAATGAGCAGTTCTTC.

This clonotype was observed a few times. V usage is TRBV5-1 and J usage is TRBJ2-7, with 9 nucleotides matching TRBD1. Trimming removed 0 bases from V and 2 bases from J; junction bases left unmatched: 6. The CDR3 spans 16 residues. The germline CDR1 and CDR2 sequences are SGHRS and YFSETQ. CDR3 nucleotide sequence: TGCGCCAGCAGCTTGGGGTTGGGACAGGGTACCTACGAGCAGTACTTC. It codes for CASSLGLGQGTYEQYF. Full variable domain (remainder filled in from reference TRBV5-1 and TRBJ2-7): KAGVTQTPRYLIKTRGQQVTLSCSPISGHRSVSWYQQTPGQGLQFLFEYFSETQRNKGNFPGRFSGRQFSNSRSEMNVSTLELGDSALYLCASSLGLGQGTYEQYFGPGTRLTVT.

This clonotype was counted a few times. The V gene is TRBV20-1, the J gene TRBJ2-1; possible D gene TRBD1, 5 bases. This CDR3 region has 18 residues. Trimming removed 3 bases from V and 5 bases from J, with 26 bases in between. Looked up from germline, CDR1 is DFQATT and CDR2 is SNEGSKA (reference sequence). The chain's CDR3 is CSASSRTGRVVWDNEQFF. In DNA form, the CDR3 reads TGCAGTGCTAGCTCGCGTACCGGCAGGGTGGTCTGGGACAATGAGCAGTTCTTC.

DNA for the CDR3: TGTGCCATCAGTTCCGCGGGGAAAGCTTTCTTT. Translation gives CAISSAGKAFF. This chain links TRBV10-3 with TRBJ1-1; D is ambiguous. The CDR3 contains 11 residues. V was trimmed by 5 bases and J by 9 bases, leaving 10 bases between them. CDR1 and CDR2 from the germline V gene are ENHRY and SYGVKD.

The chain is built from TRBV12-3 or TRBV12-4 and TRBJ1-5; D not resolved. The CDR3 has 12 amino acids. V lost 6 bases and J 0 bases, leaving 3 bases between the germline ends. The DNA for the CDR3 is TGTGCCAGCAGCCGTAGCAATCAGCCCCAGCATTTT. Protein: CASSRSNQPQHF.

The V gene is TRBV12-3 or TRBV12-4, the J gene TRBJ2-5, with 9 bases lining up with TRBD2. J lost 11 bases, V lost 6 bases, and 7 bases had no gene match. This CDR3 contains 12 residues. CDR3 sequence: CASSTQRGEQYF. CDR3 DNA: TGTGCCAGCAGCACTCAGCGGGGGGAGCAGTACTTC.

This chain connects TRBV12-3 or TRBV12-4 to TRBJ2-7; D is perhaps TRBD1 (6 bases). V lost 4 bases and J lost 6, with 19 bases in between. The length of the CDR3 is 15 residues. The CDR3 DNA sequence: TGTGCCAGCAGTTCGACCTCAGGGGTACGAGGCGAGCAGTACTTC. Translating gives CASSSTSGVRGEQYF.

As DNA, the CDR3 is TGCAGTGCTAGAGTTGCCCAGGGACTGTCGGCTTTCTTT. Its protein product is CSARVAQGLSAFF. This sequence joins TRBV20-1 and TRBJ1-1, with a possible D match to TRBD1 (5 bases). Trimming removed 1 base at V and 11 bases at J, with 17 bases between. Germline CDR1 is DFQATT and CDR2 is SNEGSKA (reference sequence). CDR3 length: 13 residues.

In this sample, this clonotype turned up many times. The V call is TRBV29-1, the J call TRBJ2-7; 11 nucleotides align to TRBD1. Germline CDR1 and CDR2: SQVTM and ANQGSEA. With 6 bases clipped from V and 4 bases from J, the junction kept 5 bases outside the gene matches. The length of the CDR3 is 13 residues. For the CDR3, the DNA is TGCAGCGTGGCCGGGACAGGGGGATACGAGCAGTACTTC. Encoded protein: CSVAGTGGYEQYF.